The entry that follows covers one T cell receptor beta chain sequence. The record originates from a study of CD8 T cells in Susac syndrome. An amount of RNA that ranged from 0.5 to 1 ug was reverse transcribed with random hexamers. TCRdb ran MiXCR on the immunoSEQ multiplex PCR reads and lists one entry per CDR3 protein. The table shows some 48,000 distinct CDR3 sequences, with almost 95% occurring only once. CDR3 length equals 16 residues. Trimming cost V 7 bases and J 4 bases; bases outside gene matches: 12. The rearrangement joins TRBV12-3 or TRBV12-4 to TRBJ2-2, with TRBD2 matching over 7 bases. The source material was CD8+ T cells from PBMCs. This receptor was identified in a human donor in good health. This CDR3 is CASNFRQGLPTGELFF. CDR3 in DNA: TGTGCCAGCAATTTTCGGCAGGGACTACCCACCGGGGAGCTGTTTTTT.